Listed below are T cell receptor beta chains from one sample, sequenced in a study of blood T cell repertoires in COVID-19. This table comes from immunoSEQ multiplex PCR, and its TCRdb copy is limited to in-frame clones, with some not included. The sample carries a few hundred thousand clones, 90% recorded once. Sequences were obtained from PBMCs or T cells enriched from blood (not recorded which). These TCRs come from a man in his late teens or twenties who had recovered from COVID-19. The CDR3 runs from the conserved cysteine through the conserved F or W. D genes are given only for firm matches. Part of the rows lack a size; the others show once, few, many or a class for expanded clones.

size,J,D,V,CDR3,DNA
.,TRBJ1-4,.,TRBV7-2,CASSLAGLWAGRNEKLFF,TGTGCCAGCAGCTTAGCCGGCTTATGGGCAGGGCGGAATGAAAAACTGTTTTTT
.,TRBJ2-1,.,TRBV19,CASSMGDYPGNNEQFF,TGTGCCAGTAGTATGGGCGACTACCCAGGCAACAATGAGCAGTTCTTC
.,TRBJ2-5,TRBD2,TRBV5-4,CASSLAQRGASQETQYF,TGTGCCAGCAGCTTGGCCCAGCGGGGGGCCTCCCAAGAGACCCAGTACTTC
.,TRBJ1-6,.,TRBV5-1,CASSLDGRDSSPLHF,TGCGCCAGCAGCTTGGACGGCAGGGATAGTTCACCCCTCCACTTT
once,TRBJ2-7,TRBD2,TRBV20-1,CSASNVLAGEVYEQYF,TGCAGTGCTAGTAATGTCCTAGCGGGGGAGGTCTACGAGCAGTACTTC
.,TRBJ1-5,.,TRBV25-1,CASSELLGPQHF,TGTGCCAGCAGTGAATTACTCGGGCCCCAGCATTTT
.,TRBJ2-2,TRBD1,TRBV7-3,CASSLIGGPIGELFF,TGTGCCAGCAGCTTAATAGGGGGCCCCATAGGGGAGCTGTTTTTT
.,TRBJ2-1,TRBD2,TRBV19,CASTRTSGRVSNEQFF,TGTGCCAGTACTCGGACTAGCGGGAGGGTATCGAATGAGCAGTTCTTC
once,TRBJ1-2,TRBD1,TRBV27,CASSHQGDGYTF,TGTGCCAGCAGTCACCAGGGGGATGGCTACACCTTC
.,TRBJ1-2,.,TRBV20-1,CSAGRGYGYTF,TGCAGTGCCGGGCGGGGCTATGGCTACACCTTC
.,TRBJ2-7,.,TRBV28,CASSPGGADEQYF,TGTGCCAGCAGTCCTGGGGGGGCTGACGAGCAGTACTTC
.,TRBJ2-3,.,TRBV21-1,CASRGTENTDTQYF,TGTGCCAGCCGGGGGACAGAAAACACAGATACGCAGTATTTT
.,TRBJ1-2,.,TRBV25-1,CASSETRVWNGYTF,TGTGCCAGCAGTGAAACTAGGGTGTGGAATGGCTACACCTTC
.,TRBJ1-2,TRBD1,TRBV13,CASSLIRDSDLYGYTF,TGTGCCAGCAGCTTAATCCGGGACAGTGATCTCTATGGCTACACCTTC
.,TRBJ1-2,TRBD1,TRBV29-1,CSGVTGSNYTF,TGCAGCGGTGTGACAGGGAGTAACTACACCTTC
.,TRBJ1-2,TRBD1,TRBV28,CASSLNGGTGAGYGYTF,TGTGCCAGCAGTTTAAATGGGGGGACAGGGGCGGGCTATGGCTACACCTTC
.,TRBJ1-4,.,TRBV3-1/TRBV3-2,CASSQGHRNEKLFF,TGTGCCAGCAGCCAAGGGCATCGAAATGAAAAACTGTTTTTT
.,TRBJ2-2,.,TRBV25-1,CASSELGVNTGELFF,TGTGCCAGCAGTGAACTAGGAGTGAACACCGGGGAGCTGTTTTTT
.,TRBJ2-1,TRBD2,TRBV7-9,CASSRGGTYNEQFF,TGTGCCAGCAGCCGGGGGGGTACCTACAATGAGCAGTTCTTC
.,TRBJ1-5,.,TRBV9,CASSVGGGQPQHF,TGTGCCAGCAGCGTTGGGGGGGGTCAGCCCCAGCATTTT
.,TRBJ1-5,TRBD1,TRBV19,CASSTRQGNQPQHF,TGTGCCAGTAGTACGCGACAGGGAAATCAGCCCCAGCATTTT
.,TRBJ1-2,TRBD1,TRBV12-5,CASGKFFSGQGSGYTF,TGTGCTAGTGGAAAGTTTTTCTCGGGACAGGGGAGCGGCTACACCTTC
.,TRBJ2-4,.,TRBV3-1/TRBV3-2,CASSRGLLAKNIQYF,TGTGCCAGCAGCCGGGGACTTCTAGCCAAAAACATTCAGTACTTC
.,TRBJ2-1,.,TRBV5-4,CASSLFVLGDNEQFF,TGTGCCAGCAGCTTGTTCGTACTGGGAGACAATGAGCAGTTCTTC
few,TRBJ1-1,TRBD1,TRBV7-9,CASSIETGGPNTEAFF,TGTGCCAGCAGCATAGAGACAGGGGGACCGAACACTGAAGCTTTCTTT
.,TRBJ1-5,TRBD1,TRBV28,CASRKDRDNQPQHF,TGTGCCAGCAGAAAGGACAGGGACAATCAGCCCCAGCATTTT
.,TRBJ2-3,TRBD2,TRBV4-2,CASTKRLAKSTDTQYF,TGTGCCAGCACCAAACGACTAGCGAAAAGCACAGATACGCAGTATTTT
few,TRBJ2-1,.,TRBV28,CASSLTSSGEQFF,TGTGCCAGCAGTTTAACTAGTTCTGGCGAGCAGTTCTTC
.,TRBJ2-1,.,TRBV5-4,CASSSQGGNEQFF,TGTGCCAGCAGTTCACAGGGTGGGAATGAGCAGTTCTTC
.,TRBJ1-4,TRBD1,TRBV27,CASSVTTGANEKLFF,TGTGCCAGCAGTGTTACTACAGGGGCTAATGAAAAACTGTTTTTT
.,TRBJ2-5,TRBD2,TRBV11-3,CASSHSGGRETQYF,TGTGCCAGCAGCCATAGCGGGGGAAGAGAGACCCAGTACTTC
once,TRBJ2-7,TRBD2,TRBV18,CASSPRTSGPYEQYF,TGTGCCAGCTCACCACGGACTAGCGGCCCCTACGAGCAGTACTTC
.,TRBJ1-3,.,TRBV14,CASSQSYSSGNTIYF,TGTGCCAGCAGCCAGTCATACTCCTCTGGAAACACCATATATTTT
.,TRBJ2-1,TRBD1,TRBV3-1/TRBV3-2,CASSSRDRGSDSYNEQFF,TGTGCCAGCAGCTCCCGGGACAGGGGGTCGGATTCCTACAATGAGCAGTTCTTC
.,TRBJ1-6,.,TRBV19,CASSPRMDWDSPLHF,TGTGCCAGTAGTCCCCGAATGGACTGGGATTCACCCCTCCACTTT
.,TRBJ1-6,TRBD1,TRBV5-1,CASKQGASSYNSPLHF,TGCGCCAGCAAACAGGGGGCGAGTTCCTATAATTCACCCCTCCACTTT
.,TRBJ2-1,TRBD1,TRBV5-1,CASSLETGGEQFF,TGCGCCAGCAGCCTTGAAACAGGGGGTGAGCAGTTCTTC
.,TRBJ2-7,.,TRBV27,CASSSDPDGDEQYF,TGTGCCAGCAGTTCCGACCCCGACGGGGACGAGCAGTACTTC
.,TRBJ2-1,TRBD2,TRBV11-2,CASSLLLAGSYNEQFF,TGTGCCAGCAGCTTACTGCTAGCGGGATCCTACAATGAGCAGTTCTTC
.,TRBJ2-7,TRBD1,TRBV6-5,CASSYSTGGYEQYF,TGTGCCAGCAGTTACTCGACAGGGGGTTACGAGCAGTACTTC
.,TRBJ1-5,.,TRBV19,CASSIGGDTTQHF,TGTGCCAGTAGTATAGGGGGGGATACGACCCAGCATTTT
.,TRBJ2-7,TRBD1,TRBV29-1,CSVEDLLKRDSPYEQYF,TGCAGCGTTGAAGATCTATTAAAACGGGACAGCCCCTACGAGCAGTACTTC
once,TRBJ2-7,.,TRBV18,CASSPAGNYEQYF,TGTGCCAGCTCACCTGCGGGAAACTACGAGCAGTACTTC
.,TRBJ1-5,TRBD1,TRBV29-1,CSVEQGGNQPQHF,TGCAGCGTTGAACAGGGGGGTAATCAGCCCCAGCATTTT
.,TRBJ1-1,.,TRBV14,CASSPTDMNTEAFF,TGTGCCAGCAGCCCGACAGATATGAACACTGAAGCTTTCTTT
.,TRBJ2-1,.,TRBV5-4,CASSFVETRDLNEQFF,TGTGCCAGCAGCTTCGTCGAGACTAGGGACCTCAATGAGCAGTTCTTC
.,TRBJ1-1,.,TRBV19,CASSIATGLGTEAFF,TGTGCCAGTAGTATAGCAACAGGTCTGGGCACTGAAGCTTTCTTT
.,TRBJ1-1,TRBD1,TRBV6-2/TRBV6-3,CASSYPKGQGADTEAFF,TGTGCCAGCAGTTACCCAAAAGGACAGGGGGCTGACACTGAAGCTTTCTTT